Listed here are 23 T cell receptor beta chains from one sample, sequenced in a study of T cells in localized non-small cell lung cancer. The assay was immunoSEQ multiplex PCR, and TCRdb's table has in-frame clones only and misses some. The data hold some 130,000 clones, with roughly 90% observed a single time. The input for sequencing was peripheral blood, taken before any cancer treatment. These receptors were obtained from a female donor older than 55 with stage I lung adenocarcinoma.

The rearrangement joins TRBV5-4 to TRBJ2-7; TRBD1 agrees at 8 bases. The CDR3 covers 15 residues. V shed 3 bases and J 3 bases; nucleotides not matched to a gene: 8. Germline V CDR1 and CDR2: SGHNT, YYREEE (reference sequence). The CDR3 DNA reads TGTGCCAGCAGCTGGGGGACAGGTGGGGACTACGAGCAGTACTTC. Translating it yields CASSWGTGGDYEQYF.

The V and J genes are TRBV11-3 and TRBJ2-1, with D possibly matching TRBD2 (5 bases). The CDR3 loop spans 12 amino acids. The ends were cut back, 0 bases at V and 10 bases at J, with 7 bases in the middle. Germline lookup yields CDR1 SGHNT and CDR2 YENEEA. CDR3 coding DNA: TGTGCCAGCAGCTTAGACCGGGGAGAGCAGTTCTTC. Translated: CASSLDRGEQFF.

This clone was seen at least ten times. Other DNA sequences from this sample encode an identical CDR3 as well. CDR3 amino acids: CASSFSSYEQYF. The CDR3, as DNA: TGTGCCAGCAGTTTTTCTAGCTACGAGCAGTACTTC. V gene TRBV28 combines with J gene TRBJ2-7; the D is unclear. The germline V and J ends were trimmed by 3 bases and 3 bases, with 6 bases remaining between them. The CDR3 sequence is 12 residues long. The V gene's germline CDR1 is MDHEN and CDR2 SYDVKM.

The V and J genes are TRBV4-1 and TRBJ2-3; a weak D match, TRBD2 (5 bases). This CDR3 is built from 13 residues. Deletions cut 2 bases from V and 6 bases from J, with 9 bases between. Germline V lookup: CDR1 MGHRA, CDR2 YSYEKL. This CDR3 is CASSQSGYDTQYF. For the CDR3, the DNA is TGCGCCAGCAGCCAATCGGGGTACGATACGCAGTATTTT.

This clone has a single count. The genes are TRBV5-1 and TRBJ2-1, with 10 bases identical to TRBD2. This CDR3 comprises 15 residues. V lost 4 bases, J lost 4 bases, and 5 bases stayed unmatched. Per germline, CDR1 SGHRS and CDR2 YFSETQ. CDR3 bases: TGCGCCAGCAGCGACAGCGGGAGGGGGTACAATGAGCAGTTCTTC. Amino acid sequence: CASSDSGRGYNEQFF.

V and J are TRBV5-1 and TRBJ2-5; D possibly uses TRBD1 or TRBD2 (6 bases each). CDR1 and CDR2 from the germline V gene are SGHRS and YFSETQ. This CDR3 has 14 amino acids. V dropped 4 bases and J dropped 1 base, with 11 bases sitting between them. CDR3 DNA: TGCGCCAGCAGCCGGGGGCGATCCCAAGAGACCCAGTACTTC. Translation: CASSRGRSQETQYF.

This clone was picked up a small number of times. This rearrangement joins TRBV30 to TRBJ1-1; 7 nucleotides agree with TRBD1. The germline V gene encodes CDR1 GTSNPN and CDR2 SVGIG (reference sequence). This CDR3 region has 13 residues. Losses at the gene ends were 5 bases for V and 10 bases for J; bases not matched to a gene: 13. The CDR3 loop is CAWAGTARRGAFF. The CDR3 coding sequence is TGTGCCTGGGCCGGGACAGCGAGGAGAGGAGCTTTCTTT. Based on the CDR3 plus reference TRBV30 and TRBJ1-1, the full variable domain is SQTIHQWPATLVQPVGSPLSLECTVEGTSNPNLYWYRQAAGRGLQLLFYSVGIGQISSEVPQNLSASRPQDRQFILSSKKLLLSDSGFYLCAWAGTARRGAFFGQGTRLTVV.

The chain recombines TRBV10-3 with TRBJ2-1, with a possible D match to TRBD2 (5 bases). In germline, CDR1 is ENHRY, CDR2 SYGVKD. The length of the CDR3 is 15 residues. The V end lost 7 bases, the J end lost 8 bases, and 21 bases lay between the germline ends. The CDR3 nucleotides read TGTGCCATCAAAGCGGCGGACCCCTTCTTGGATGAGCAGTTCTTC. Translation gives CAIKAADPFLDEQFF.

The chain carries TRBV28 and TRBJ2-3, with 9 bases fitting TRBD1. The CDR3 is 18 residues long. With V trimmed by 6 bases and J by 3 bases, 16 bases remained unmatched. Germline CDR1 MDHEN, CDR2 SYDVKM. In nucleotides, the CDR3 is TGTGCCAGCAGCCCCTATTACCCCCGGGACAGGGTGACAGATACGCAGTATTTT. It yields the protein CASSPYYPRDRVTDTQYF.

This clone was observed once. The chain employs TRBV9 and TRBJ2-1; 13 bases match TRBD2. Germline loops: CDR1 SGDLS, CDR2 YYNGEE. This CDR3 comprises 15 residues. Trimming removed 3 bases from V and 6 bases from J; junction bases left unmatched: 3. The CDR3 region is CASSGTSGRANEQFF. CDR3 nucleotides: TGTGCCAGCAGCGGAACTAGCGGGAGGGCCAATGAGCAGTTCTTC.

The chain has TRBV29-1 and TRBJ1-2; D call uncertain. Between the trimmed V and J ends, which lost 4 bases and 4 bases, there was a span of 10 bases. Germline V gene sequence: CDR1 SQVTM, CDR2 ANQGSEA. This CDR3 contains 12 residues. Written as DNA, the CDR3 is TGCAGCGTTGGTACAGCTAGCTATGGCTACACCTTC. Translated: CSVGTASYGYTF.

The chain couples TRBV6-5 to TRBJ2-7; D gene ambiguous. The CDR3 is made up of 15 amino acids. The V and J ends lost 5 bases and 3 bases respectively, with 17 bases between them. Germline CDR1 MNHEY, CDR2 SVGAGI. The DNA for the CDR3 is TGTGCCAGCAGTCCCTCGCTGGGTTCGGGCTACGAGCAGTACTTC. Residues: CASSPSLGSGYEQYF.

This clone was seen just once. CDR3 sequence reads: CAISGGGVSQETQYF. CDR3 nucleotide sequence: TGTGCCATCAGTGGTGGAGGAGTCAGCCAAGAGACCCAGTACTTC. The chain links TRBV10-3 to TRBJ2-5, with a tentative D call TRBD2 (5 bases). V lost 4 bases to trimming and J lost 1 base, with 13 bases between them. CDR1 is ENHRY and CDR2 is SYGVKD in the germline V gene. The CDR3 has 15 amino acids.

The V call is TRBV19, the J call TRBJ1-5; D gene uncertain. The CDR3 sequence is 12 residues long. With 3 bases removed from V and 12 bases from J, the gap between germline ends came to 12 bases. Germline CDR1 and CDR2: LNHDA and SQIVND (reference sequence). CDR3 amino acids: CASSIVLGNQHF. The CDR3 DNA reads TGTGCCAGTAGTATTGTCCTCGGGAACCAGCATTTT. The full variable domain, its missing parts supplied by reference TRBV19 and TRBJ1-5, is DGGITQSPKYLFRKEGQNVTLSCEQNLNHDAMYWYRQDPGQGLRLIYYSQIVNDFQKGDIAEGYSVSREKKESFPLTVTSAQKNPTAFYLCASSIVLGNQHFGDGTRLSIL.

The chain joins TRBV6-4 to TRBJ1-6; no clear D gene. This CDR3 comprises 13 residues. V was clipped by 4 bases and J by 10 bases, with 11 bases between them. Germline CDR1 MRHNA, CDR2 SNTAGT. CDR3 DNA: TGTGCCAGCAGTGCGGACCGCGGATCACCCCTCCACTTT. Translating gives CASSADRGSPLHF.

CDR3 amino acids: CASQDRATVKLFF. The CDR3 DNA reads TGTGCCAGCCAGGACAGGGCTACTGTAAAACTGTTTTTT. The chain recombines TRBV19 with TRBJ1-4; 8 positions match TRBD1. The CDR3 is 13 residues long. Trimming took 9 bases from V and 10 from J; bases not matched to a gene: 10. CDR1 and CDR2 from the germline V gene are LNHDA and SQIVND (reference sequence).

This chain joins TRBV5-1 and TRBJ1-2; no clear D gene. The CDR3 contains 15 residues. Trimming took off 0 bases at V and 3 bases at J, with 12 bases between the two ends. CDR1 is SGHRS, CDR2 YFSETQ, per germline. The CDR3 protein is CASSLVGSVDYGYTF. DNA of the CDR3: TGCGCCAGCAGCTTGGTTGGGTCAGTTGACTATGGCTACACCTTC.

J is TRBJ2-3 and V is TRBV5-1; 8 bases line up with TRBD2. This CDR3 spans 15 amino acids. V lost 5 bases, J lost 1 base, and 6 bases stayed unmatched. Germline V gene lookup returns CDR1 SGHRS and CDR2 YFSETQ. CDR3 in DNA: TGCGCCAGCAGGGAGCGGGAGTATGGCACAGATACGCAGTATTTT. As protein: CASREREYGTDTQYF.

The chain employs TRBV9 and TRBJ1-1, with TRBD1 matching over 8 bases. CDR1 is SGDLS, CDR2 YYNGEE, per germline. CDR3 length: 15 amino acids. The V and J ends lost 0 bases and 2 bases, in that order; junction bases with no gene match: 3. CDR3 bases: TGTGCCAGCAGCGTAGGTCAGGGGGCCAACACTGAAGCTTTCTTT. It specifies CASSVGQGANTEAFF.

This chain uses TRBV11-2 with TRBJ2-1; 8 nucleotides align to TRBD1. V dropped 4 bases and J dropped 10; count of bases not matched to a gene: 3. CDR1 and CDR2 from the germline V gene are SGHAT and FQNNGV. CDR3 length: 12 residues. The CDR3: CASSYRGDEQFF. The CDR3 DNA follows: TGTGCCAGCAGCTACAGGGGGGACGAGCAGTTCTTC.

This clone showed up just once. This rearrangement joins TRBV18 to TRBJ2-2, with D unclear. In germline, CDR1 is KGHSH, CDR2 LQKENI. The CDR3 extends over 16 amino acids. Trimming left V 6 bases short and J 6 bases short, with 20 bases between. In nucleotides, the CDR3 is TGTGCCAGCTCGCCGCCGAACAGTTTGGCGTCCGGGGAGCTGTTTTTT. Translating gives CASSPPNSLASGELFF.

V gene TRBV6-5 combines with J gene TRBJ2-2, with 11 bases fitting TRBD2. The CDR3 covers 15 residues. Germline V lookup: CDR1 MNHEY, CDR2 SVGAGI. The V gene end was trimmed by 2 bases and the J gene end by 4 bases; junction bases not matched to a gene: 0. The CDR3 reads CASSYGTSGTGELFF. Written as DNA, the CDR3 is TGTGCCAGCAGTTACGGGACTAGCGGCACCGGGGAGCTGTTTTTT.

The V call is TRBV6-5, the J call TRBJ1-3; possibly TRBD1 for D (6 bases). V gave up 6 bases and J gave up 1 base, with 13 bases separating them. CDR1 and CDR2 (germline): MNHEY, SVGAGI. The CDR3 loop spans 15 amino acids. CDR3 in DNA: TGTGCCAGCAGAGCCGACAGGAGGTCTGGAAACACCATATATTTT. It is translated as CASRADRRSGNTIYF.